This TCR beta chain came from a study of post-analysis software for immune sequencing data. Overall study context: The patients showed relapsing-remitting, secondary progressive and progressive-relapsing multiple sclerosis courses. Findings and caveats of the study: In patients, about five TRBV segments were more frequent than in controls, with TRBV5-6, TRBV5-1 and TRBV20-1 among them. Samples sharing a preparation batch grouped tightly together when assessed by F measure. Multiple sclerosis patients showed significantly lower normalized Chao1 diversity than controls did.

Tagging with unique molecular identifiers was a feature of the TCR beta cDNA libraries. One entry per CDR3 protein results from TCRdb running MiXCR on the PCR reads. The data hold about 680,000 distinct CDR3 sequences, with 55% to 60% observed a single time. The junction had 8 bases not matched to a gene; V was cut back by 3 bases and J by 13 bases. Germline CDR1 DFQATT, CDR2 SNEGSKA (reference sequence). The CDR3 is made up of 11 amino acids. In regard to this clonotype: Its antigen is undetermined.

The TCR comes from a girl aged 2 to 9 with multiple sclerosis. The chain is built from TRBV20-1 and TRBJ2-5; 7 positions match TRBD2. Material for sequencing was blood. The CDR3 nucleotides read TGCAGTGCTAGGGCCGGGACTAAGTCGTACTTC. Encoded protein: CSARAGTKSYF.